This TCR beta chain was identified in a study of cytomegalovirus exposure and HLA in healthy donors. Study-level points and caveats: Through in vitro validation, three CMV-associated chains were shown to be specific for CMV antigens.

Remarks on this clone: The antigen is undetermined.

Libraries were prepared by immunoSEQ multiplex PCR; TCRdb keeps only in-frame clonotypes and omits some of them. This table has 100,000 to 150,000 clones, roughly nine tenths appearing once. CDR1 and CDR2 from the germline V gene are KGHSH and LQKENI. With 3 bases removed from V and 4 bases from J, the gap between germline ends came to 19 bases. The CDR3 runs to 16 residues. The clonotype originates from a woman in her late teens or twenties in good health and CMV-seronegative. The chain couples TRBV18 to TRBJ2-7, with a weak D call TRBD1 (5 bases). Sequenced: PBMCs. The CDR3 loop is CASSPKVKTPGYEQYV. CDR3 sequence (DNA): TGTGCCAGCTCACCCAAGGTAAAGACCCCAGGGTACGAGCAGTACGTC.